The entry below gives a single TCR beta chain sequence along with its context. The CDR3 extends over 14 amino acids. Germline-derived CDR1 and CDR2 are MNHEY and SVGAGI. J was trimmed by 6 bases and V by 9 bases; bases with no gene match: 10. The record originates from a study of blood T cell repertoires in COVID-19. Study-wide context: T cells, B-cell-depleted T cells, or PBMCs provided the cDNA or gDNA that served as material.

In the original workflow: Researchers report that nucleated cell counts were estimated from reference gene primer amplification. Assay used: immunoSEQ multiplex PCR; TCRdb lists only in-frame clones, some missing. That table supplies the V and J calls and clone size; D and trimming were determined from the DNA. The data show about 86,000 clones, with around 80% seen just once and about 1.2% held by the top ten. The V gene is TRBV6-5, the J gene TRBJ1-5, with 8 bases that match TRBD1. The receptor's source is a woman aged 80 or over with acute or convalescent COVID-19. What was sequenced was peripheral blood. CDR3 protein: CASRAGDRGQPQHF. CDR3 bases: TGTGCCAGTAGAGCGGGCGACAGGGGTCAGCCCCAGCATTTT.